The 2 T cell receptor beta chains presented below share a single source sample, sequenced in a study of blood T cell repertoires in COVID-19. The assay was immunoSEQ multiplex PCR, and TCRdb's table has in-frame clones only and misses some. The table lists about 280,000 clones, around 86% of them singletons. Source material: peripheral blood. These receptor sequences come from a woman aged 25 to 39 who had recovered from COVID-19.

This rearrangement joins TRBV5-1 to TRBJ2-3, with 8 bases matching TRBD1. The germline V gene has CDR1 SGHRS and CDR2 YFSETQ. This CDR3 contains 15 residues. Trimming removed 0 bases from V and 3 bases from J; junction bases left unmatched: 3. The CDR3 reads CASSLGGQVTDTQYF. CDR3 bases: TGCGCCAGCAGCTTGGGGGGACAGGTGACAGATACGCAGTATTTT. The full variable domain, with the rest looked up from reference TRBV5-1 and TRBJ2-3, is KAGVTQTPRYLIKTRGQQVTLSCSPISGHRSVSWYQQTPGQGLQFLFEYFSETQRNKGNFPGRFSGRQFSNSRSEMNVSTLELGDSALYLCASSLGGQVTDTQYFGPGTRLTVL.

The gene calls are TRBV28 and TRBJ2-3, with D possibly TRBD2 on 5 matching bases. The CDR3 is 13 amino acids. V was cut by 3 bases and J by 3 bases, with 7 bases left in between. In germline, CDR1 is MDHEN, CDR2 SYDVKM. In nucleotides, the CDR3 is TGTGCCAGCAGTTTGAGGGATACAGATACGCAGTATTTT. Translating it yields CASSLRDTDTQYF.